Presented here are 8 T cell receptor beta chains from one specimen sequenced in a study of regulatory T cells in long-lasting Graves disease. Libraries of TCR beta came from iRepertoire HTBI primers plus Arm-PCR of CDR3 regions. MiXCR was run by TCRdb on the multiplex PCR reads, yielding one entry per CDR3 protein. This sample has more than 350,000 distinct CDR3 sequences, with 14% to 15% found just once. Time point specified: newly diagnosed GD, antithyroid drugs for less than 3 months. There was RNA extracted from PBMCs, and the TCR library was made from it. In addition, the sample was reused for a study of T cells in Graves' hyperthyroidism and ophthalmopathy.

The specimen was peripheral blood mononuclear cells (PBMCs), collected at new diagnosis, from a patient treated with antithyroid drugs. These receptors originate from a young woman with Graves disease.

Regarding this clonotype: Since a much larger clone is just one base distant, this may be a read error. The rearrangement uses TRBV6-2 or TRBV6-3 and TRBJ2-4; D tentatively fits TRBD1 or TRBD2 (6 bases each). The CDR3 is made up of 14 amino acids. The germline V and J ends were trimmed by 7 bases and 9 bases, with 19 bases remaining between them. Germline CDR1 reads MNHEY; CDR2 reads SVGEGT. The CDR3 region is CASKGGGGGGIQYF. The CDR3 nucleotides are TGTGCCAGCAAGGGGGGAGGAGGGGGAGGCATTCAGTACTTC.

This clonotype was observed at least ten times. The rearrangement links TRBV29-1 to TRBJ2-1, with TRBD2 matching 7 bases. V was pared by 0 bases and J by 8 bases, with 13 bases of the junction left unmatched. The CDR3 runs 16 residues. The germline V gene has CDR1 SQVTM and CDR2 ANQGSEA. CDR3 in amino acids: CSVEELRESVGDEQFF. In DNA form, the CDR3 reads TGCAGCGTTGAAGAGTTGCGGGAGTCGGTCGGAGATGAGCAGTTCTTC.

This clonotype was observed once. This may stem from a read error, because a much larger clone lies one nucleotide away. CDR3 bases: TGTGCCAGCAGCTTAACGGGACTAGCGGGAGAAGGAGACACAGATACGCAGTATTTT. It codes for CASSLTGLAGEGDTDTQYF. The genes are TRBV7-9 and TRBJ2-3; 14 bases align to TRBD2. The CDR3 sequence is 19 residues long. CDR1 SEHNR and CDR2 FQNEAQ come from the germline V gene (reference sequence). Trimming took 2 bases from V and 2 from J; bases not matched to a gene: 9.

This clonotype was counted a few times. The V and J genes are TRBV30 and TRBJ2-1; 8 bases agree with TRBD2. The trim removed 2 bases at V and 9 bases at J, leaving 9 bases unmatched. The CDR3 is 14 amino acids. Germline V gives CDR1 GTSNPN, CDR2 SVGIG (reference sequence). The CDR3 DNA sequence: TGTGCCTGGAGTCCAATGAGCGGGAGAAGTGAGCAGTTCTTC. Translation gives CAWSPMSGRSEQFF. The variable domain in full, with the rest retrieved from reference TRBV30 and TRBJ2-1, is SQTIHQWPATLVQPVGSPLSLECTVEGTSNPNLYWYRQAAGRGLQLLFYSVGIGQISSEVPQNLSASRPQDRQFILSSKKLLLSDSGFYLCAWSPMSGRSEQFFGPGTRLTVL.

This clonotype was recorded at least ten times. The V and J genes are TRBV3-1 and TRBJ2-3, with 12 bases lining up with TRBD2. The V and J ends lost 1 base and 13 bases, in that order; junction bases with no gene match: 6. The CDR3 has 14 amino acids. CDR1 and CDR2 (germline): LGHDT, YNNKEL (reference sequence). The CDR3 protein is CASSQVASGREEYF. The DNA of the CDR3 is TGTGCCAGCAGCCAAGTTGCTAGCGGGAGGGAGGAGTATTTT.

The V and J genes are TRBV6-2 or TRBV6-3 and TRBJ2-3; 7 bases are a match to TRBD1. J lost 2 bases, V lost 6 bases, and 8 bases had no gene match. Germline V CDR1 and CDR2: MNHEY, SVGEGT. This CDR3 comprises 15 residues. The CDR3 reads CASSQAEGATDTQYF. The CDR3 coding sequence is TGTGCCAGCAGCCAAGCAGAGGGGGCCACAGATACGCAGTATTTT.

This clonotype was observed once. The chain combines TRBV14 with TRBJ2-5; 13 bases map to TRBD2. The length of the CDR3 is 15 residues. Trimming cost V 1 base and J 11 bases; bases outside gene matches: 7. Per the germline V gene, CDR1 is SGHDN and CDR2 is FVKESK. The CDR3 sequence is CASSQGTSGSNEQYF. In nucleotides, the CDR3 is TGTGCCAGCAGCCAAGGGACTAGCGGGAGTAATGAGCAGTACTTC. Filled out from reference TRBV14 and TRBJ2-5, the complete variable domain reads EAGVTQFPSHSVIEKGQTVTLRCDPISGHDNLYWYRRVMGKEIKFLLHFVKESKQDESGMPNNRFLAERTGGTYSTLKVQPAELEDSGVYFCASSQGTSGSNEQYFGPGTRLLVL.

The genes are TRBV6-2 or TRBV6-3 and TRBJ2-6, with a weak D call TRBD1 (6 bases). With 3 bases removed from V and 0 bases from J, the gap between germline ends came to 18 bases. The V gene's germline CDR1 is MNHEY and CDR2 SVGEGT. The CDR3 runs 19 residues. CDR3 bases: TGTGCCAGCAGTTATGTGGGTGCAGGGGCCCCCTCTGGGGCCAACGTCCTGACTTTC. This gives the protein CASSYVGAGAPSGANVLTF.